These T cell receptor beta chains were read from a single sample in a study of T cells in Graves' hyperthyroidism and ophthalmopathy. TCRdb reprocessed the multiplex PCR reads with MiXCR, giving one entry per CDR3 protein. Of under 650,000 distinct CDR3 sequences listed, about a sixth are singletons. Sequenced input: blood. The source is a woman aged 25 to 45 with Graves' hyperthyroidism. CDR3s include the opening cysteine and the closing phenylalanine or tryptophan. The order of the fields is J gene, D gene, clone size, V gene, CDR3 protein, CDR3 DNA. The D gene is left open where the match is weak. The listing skips clone size in some rows; elsewhere it reads once, few, many or a size class.

j_call: TRBJ1-3
d_call: .
clone_size: .
v_call: TRBV4-1
cdr3_aa: CASSQLYPPGVNTIYF
cdr3_nt: TGCGCCAGCAGCCAGCTATACCCACCCGGGGTGAACACCATATATTTT

j_call: TRBJ1-1
d_call: .
clone_size: .
v_call: TRBV24-1
cdr3_aa: CATSGRGSEAFF
cdr3_nt: TGTGCCACCAGTGGGCGTGGGTCTGAAGCTTTCTTT

j_call: TRBJ2-2
d_call: .
clone_size: many
v_call: TRBV2
cdr3_aa: CASSEGYTGELFF
cdr3_nt: TGTGCCAGCAGTGAGGGTTACACCGGGGAGCTGTTTTTT

j_call: TRBJ2-5
d_call: .
clone_size: few
v_call: TRBV10-3
cdr3_aa: CAISESIIPGPTQYF
cdr3_nt: TGTGCCATCAGTGAGTCGATAATTCCCGGTCCGACCCAGTACTTC

j_call: TRBJ2-1
d_call: .
clone_size: few
v_call: TRBV29-1
cdr3_aa: CSVEEGYEQFF
cdr3_nt: TGCAGCGTTGAAGAGGGGTATGAGCAGTTCTTC

j_call: TRBJ2-1
d_call: .
clone_size: .
v_call: TRBV27
cdr3_aa: CASSLGLRAGEQFF
cdr3_nt: TGTGCCAGCAGTTTAGGTTTGAGGGCCGGTGAGCAGTTCTTC

j_call: TRBJ2-1
d_call: .
clone_size: few
v_call: TRBV5-6
cdr3_aa: CASTFGGKAYNEQFF
cdr3_nt: TGTGCCAGCACCTTCGGGGGAAAGGCCTACAATGAGCAGTTCTTC

j_call: TRBJ1-2
d_call: .
clone_size: few
v_call: TRBV30
cdr3_aa: CAWSTMGGNYGYTF
cdr3_nt: TGTGCCTGGAGTACCATGGGGGGTAACTATGGCTACACCTTC

j_call: TRBJ1-2
d_call: TRBD1
clone_size: many
v_call: TRBV27
cdr3_aa: CASRSQGGGYGYTF
cdr3_nt: TGTGCCAGCAGATCGCAGGGGGGCGGGTATGGCTACACCTTC

j_call: TRBJ1-2
d_call: .
clone_size: .
v_call: TRBV29-1
cdr3_aa: CSVGPGRLLDYTF
cdr3_nt: TGCAGCGTTGGGCCAGGGAGGCTATTAGACTACACCTTC

j_call: TRBJ2-3
d_call: TRBD2
clone_size: many
v_call: TRBV20-1
cdr3_aa: CSAKRAGELVTDTQYF
cdr3_nt: TGCAGTGCTAAAAGGGCGGGAGAACTTGTCACAGATACGCAGTATTTT

j_call: TRBJ1-2
d_call: TRBD1
clone_size: .
v_call: TRBV18
cdr3_aa: CASSPRTGGLYGYTF
cdr3_nt: TGTGCCAGCTCACCCCGGACAGGGGGCCTCTATGGCTACACCTTC

j_call: TRBJ1-2
d_call: TRBD1
clone_size: many
v_call: TRBV28
cdr3_aa: CASSHEDRPYGYTF
cdr3_nt: TGTGCCAGCAGTCACGAGGACAGGCCCTATGGCTACACCTTC

j_call: TRBJ1-4
d_call: TRBD1
clone_size: few
v_call: TRBV5-1
cdr3_aa: CASSFRGAFEKLFF
cdr3_nt: TGCGCCAGCAGCTTCAGGGGGGCGTTTGAAAAACTGTTTTTT

j_call: TRBJ1-5
d_call: .
clone_size: .
v_call: TRBV20-1
cdr3_aa: CSARDPNSNQPQHF
cdr3_nt: TGCAGTGCTAGAGATCCAAATAGCAATCAGCCCCAGCATTTT

j_call: TRBJ1-1
d_call: TRBD1
clone_size: .
v_call: TRBV28
cdr3_aa: CASSHLGQGGNTEAFF
cdr3_nt: TGTGCCAGCAGCCACCTCGGACAGGGGGGGAACACTGAAGCTTTCTTT

j_call: TRBJ2-7
d_call: .
clone_size: few
v_call: TRBV7-9
cdr3_aa: CASSSALPIAGEQYF
cdr3_nt: TGTGCCAGCAGCTCCGCATTGCCGATTGCGGGAGAGCAGTACTTC

j_call: TRBJ2-7
d_call: .
clone_size: many
v_call: TRBV6-2/TRBV6-3
cdr3_aa: CASSYYGTDYEQYF
cdr3_nt: TGTGCCAGCAGTTACTACGGGACCGACTACGAGCAGTACTTC

j_call: TRBJ2-1
d_call: TRBD2
clone_size: many
v_call: TRBV27
cdr3_aa: CASVGAGGYNEQFF
cdr3_nt: TGTGCCAGCGTGGGAGCGGGAGGCTACAATGAGCAGTTCTTC

j_call: TRBJ2-1
d_call: .
clone_size: .
v_call: TRBV2
cdr3_aa: CASSLFKGGRNEQFF
cdr3_nt: TGTGCCAGCAGTCTCTTTAAGGGAGGTAGGAATGAGCAGTTCTTC

j_call: TRBJ1-2
d_call: .
clone_size: .
v_call: TRBV15
cdr3_aa: CATSRGYTF
cdr3_nt: TGTGCCACCTCGCGAGGCTACACCTTC

j_call: TRBJ1-1
d_call: .
clone_size: many
v_call: TRBV7-9
cdr3_aa: CASSFVMNTEAFF
cdr3_nt: TGTGCCAGCAGCTTTGTGATGAACACTGAAGCTTTCTTT

j_call: TRBJ2-7
d_call: TRBD2
clone_size: .
v_call: TRBV6-2/TRBV6-3
cdr3_aa: CASRLTSATSYEQYF
cdr3_nt: TGTGCCAGCAGGCTCACTAGCGCCACATCCTACGAGCAGTACTTC

j_call: TRBJ1-5
d_call: .
clone_size: many
v_call: TRBV2
cdr3_aa: CASSESRSHNSQPQHF
cdr3_nt: TGTGCCAGCAGTGAATCTCGTTCTCACAACTCGCAGCCCCAGCATTTT

j_call: TRBJ2-4
d_call: .
clone_size: once
v_call: TRBV29-1
cdr3_aa: CSVDKIAKNIQYF
cdr3_nt: TGCAGCGTGGACAAGATAGCCAAAAACATTCAGTACTTC

j_call: TRBJ2-7
d_call: .
clone_size: .
v_call: TRBV7-9
cdr3_aa: CASSSGTAWVQYF
cdr3_nt: TGTGCCAGCAGCTCCGGGACTGCATGGGTGCAGTACTTC

j_call: TRBJ2-7
d_call: TRBD2
clone_size: many
v_call: TRBV18
cdr3_aa: CASSPDMTSFYEQYF
cdr3_nt: TGTGCCAGCTCACCGGATATGACTAGCTTCTACGAGCAGTACTTC

j_call: TRBJ2-1
d_call: .
clone_size: .
v_call: TRBV10-3
cdr3_aa: CAITGRSDNEQFF
cdr3_nt: TGTGCCATCACCGGAAGAAGCGACAATGAGCAGTTCTTC